This entry features one TCR beta chain sequence. Under the authors' procedure: Reference gene primer amplification gave estimated nucleated cell counts. Assay: immunoSEQ multiplex PCR; the TCRdb copy retains only in-frame clones and omits some. Clone size and the V and J calls come from that table; the DNA yielded D and trimming. The sample records roughly 130,000 clones, under 80% being singletons. Germline CDR1 reads MNHNY; CDR2 reads SVGAGI (reference sequence). The CDR3 has 15 amino acids. Losses at the gene ends were 6 bases for V and 6 bases for J; bases not matched to a gene: 10. This record belongs to a study of blood T cell repertoires in COVID-19. About the study: The study drew acute and convalescent COVID-19 samples from the United States, Italy and Spain. T cells, B-cell-depleted T cells, or PBMCs provided the cDNA or gDNA that served as material.

The TCR sequence derives from a man older than 75 with acute or convalescent COVID-19. Material: peripheral blood. The chain links TRBV6-6 to TRBJ2-3; 9 bases align to TRBD1. Here the CDR3 reads CASSRGTGMYDTQYF. The CDR3 region has the DNA TGTGCCAGCAGCCGAGGGACAGGGATGTACGATACGCAGTATTTT.